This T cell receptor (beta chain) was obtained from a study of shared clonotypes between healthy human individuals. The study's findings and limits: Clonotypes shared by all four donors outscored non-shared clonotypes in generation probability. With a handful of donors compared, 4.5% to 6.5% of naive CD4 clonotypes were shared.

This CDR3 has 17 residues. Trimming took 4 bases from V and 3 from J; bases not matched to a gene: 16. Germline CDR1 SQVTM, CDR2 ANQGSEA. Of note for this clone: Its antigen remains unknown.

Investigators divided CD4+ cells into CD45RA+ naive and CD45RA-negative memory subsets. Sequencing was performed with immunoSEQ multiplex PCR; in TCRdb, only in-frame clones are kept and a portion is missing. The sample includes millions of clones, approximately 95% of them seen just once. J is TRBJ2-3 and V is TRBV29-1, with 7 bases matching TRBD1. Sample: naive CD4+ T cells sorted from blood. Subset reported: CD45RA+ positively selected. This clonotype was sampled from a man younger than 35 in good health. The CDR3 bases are TGCAGCGTTGCGGTATCGGCAGGGGGAGTTCGAACAGATACGCAGTATTTT. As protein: CSVAVSAGGVRTDTQYF.